These T cell receptor beta chains were read from a single sample in a study of T-cell reconstitution after alpha-beta-depleted transplantation in children. TCRdb independently ran MiXCR on the PCR reads; one entry per CDR3 protein. The top ten clones hold 14% of a sample with about 500,000 distinct CDR3 sequences, about 10% of them seen once. The sequencing here drew on PBMCs, mostly from graft donor cells, taken 180 days after TCRalphabeta/CD19-depleted stem cell transplant. These receptors were collected from a female patient aged 2-10 years who had a stem cell transplant for aplastic anemia, so the T cells may come from the graft donor. Each CDR3 is given with its conserved first and last residue. Fields, in order: CDR3 DNA, CDR3 protein, J gene, D gene, clone size, V gene. A D gene is named only where the DNA matches it firmly. Some rows have no size entry. The others give once, few or many, or a class for an expanded clone.

CDR3 DNA: TGTGCCACCGGGGGGGCCGGGACAGGTCACAATGAGCAGTTCTTC
CDR3 protein: CATGGAGTGHNEQFF
J gene: TRBJ2-1
D gene: .
clone size: many
V gene: TRBV15

CDR3 DNA: TGTGCCACCAGCACTTCCCTATCTTTGTTCGGCCCCCGAAGCGATACGCAGTATTTT
CDR3 protein: CATSTSLSLFGPRSDTQYF
J gene: TRBJ2-3
D gene: .
clone size: many
V gene: TRBV15

CDR3 DNA: TGTGCCAGCAGCCCCCTCCAGGGCGCGGGAGAGACCCAGTACTTC
CDR3 protein: CASSPLQGAGETQYF
J gene: TRBJ2-5
D gene: .
clone size: .
V gene: TRBV11-2

CDR3 DNA: TGTGCCAGCAGTTTCGGGGCGGGAACCCTACTAAGGGATGAGCAGTTCTTC
CDR3 protein: CASSFGAGTLLRDEQFF
J gene: TRBJ2-1
D gene: .
clone size: many
V gene: TRBV12-3/TRBV12-4

CDR3 DNA: TGTGCCAGCAGAGGGACTAGCGGGAGACGCAATGAGCAGTTCTTC
CDR3 protein: CASRGTSGRRNEQFF
J gene: TRBJ2-1
D gene: TRBD2
clone size: many
V gene: TRBV12-3/TRBV12-4

CDR3 DNA: TGCGCCAGCAGCTCAACGGGAATAAGCACAGATACGCAGTATTTT
CDR3 protein: CASSSTGISTDTQYF
J gene: TRBJ2-3
D gene: .
clone size: few
V gene: TRBV5-1

CDR3 DNA: TGCAGTGCTAGAGATCTACGGGAGGTGACAGATACGCAGTATTTT
CDR3 protein: CSARDLREVTDTQYF
J gene: TRBJ2-3
D gene: TRBD2
clone size: .
V gene: TRBV20-1

CDR3 DNA: TGCAGCGTTGAAAGTGTGTACAATGAGCAGTTCTTC
CDR3 protein: CSVESVYNEQFF
J gene: TRBJ2-1
D gene: .
clone size: many
V gene: TRBV29-1

CDR3 DNA: TGCGCCAGCAGCTCGGGACCTAGGGTGGACACCGGGGAGCTGTTTTTT
CDR3 protein: CASSSGPRVDTGELFF
J gene: TRBJ2-2
D gene: .
clone size: many
V gene: TRBV5-1

CDR3 DNA: TGTGCCAGCAGCCCCGGGGTAGTCCCCCAACTCAATGGTTCACCCCTCCACTTT
CDR3 protein: CASSPGVVPQLNGSPLHF
J gene: TRBJ1-6
D gene: .
clone size: few
V gene: TRBV7-6

CDR3 DNA: TGTGCCAGCGGTCATAGCGACCCAGAGACCCAGTACTTC
CDR3 protein: CASGHSDPETQYF
J gene: TRBJ2-5
D gene: .
clone size: .
V gene: TRBV12-3/TRBV12-4

CDR3 DNA: TGTGCCAGCAGTGGTGGGACTGCGAGTAGCACAGATACGCAGTATTTT
CDR3 protein: CASSGGTASSTDTQYF
J gene: TRBJ2-3
D gene: .
clone size: few
V gene: TRBV6-4

CDR3 DNA: TGCAGCGTTGAAGTACGCGGATACAATGAGCAGTTCTTC
CDR3 protein: CSVEVRGYNEQFF
J gene: TRBJ2-1
D gene: .
clone size: .
V gene: TRBV29-1

CDR3 DNA: TGTGCCACCTTACTAGCGGGAGGGCGGAATGTGGATGAGCAGTTCTTC
CDR3 protein: CATLLAGGRNVDEQFF
J gene: TRBJ2-1
D gene: TRBD2
clone size: few
V gene: TRBV5-6

CDR3 DNA: TGCAGTGCTAGAAACGGGCGTCGCGCAGATACGCAGTATTTT
CDR3 protein: CSARNGRRADTQYF
J gene: TRBJ2-3
D gene: .
clone size: .
V gene: TRBV20-1

CDR3 DNA: TGTGCCAGCAGTATCCACGAGTTGGTAGCGGATGAGCAGTTCTTC
CDR3 protein: CASSIHELVADEQFF
J gene: TRBJ2-1
D gene: .
clone size: many
V gene: TRBV2

CDR3 DNA: TGTGCCAGCAGTCTACCCGGGACTAGCGGGCCCAATGAGCAGTTCTTC
CDR3 protein: CASSLPGTSGPNEQFF
J gene: TRBJ2-1
D gene: TRBD2
clone size: .
V gene: TRBV27

CDR3 DNA: TGCAGCGTTGTTTTGGCCAGGTCGACATCTGGCACCTTC
CDR3 protein: CSVVLARSTSGTF
J gene: TRBJ1-2
D gene: .
clone size: few
V gene: TRBV29-1

CDR3 DNA: TGCAGTGCTAGAGATTCCAGGGAGAGAAAACTGTTTTTT
CDR3 protein: CSARDSRERKLFF
J gene: TRBJ1-4
D gene: .
clone size: .
V gene: TRBV20-1

CDR3 DNA: TGCGCCAGCAGCTCACGAAGTGGGACGGGTCAAGAGACCCAGTACTTC
CDR3 protein: CASSSRSGTGQETQYF
J gene: TRBJ2-5
D gene: .
clone size: .
V gene: TRBV5-1

CDR3 DNA: TGTGCCAGTAGTTTGTCCGGACTCAAACAGTTCTTC
CDR3 protein: CASSLSGLKQFF
J gene: TRBJ2-1
D gene: .
clone size: few
V gene: TRBV19

CDR3 DNA: TGTGCCAGCAGGCTAGCGGGAGTGGTCTGGACGGGTGAGCAGTTCTTC
CDR3 protein: CASRLAGVVWTGEQFF
J gene: TRBJ2-1
D gene: TRBD2
clone size: few
V gene: TRBV6-1

CDR3 DNA: TGTGCCTGGAAGAGGATACCCCAAGAGACCCAGTACTTC
CDR3 protein: CAWKRIPQETQYF
J gene: TRBJ2-5
D gene: .
clone size: .
V gene: TRBV30

CDR3 DNA: TGTGCCAGCAGCTTACCGGGACAGGATCAGCCCCAGCATTTT
CDR3 protein: CASSLPGQDQPQHF
J gene: TRBJ1-5
D gene: TRBD1
clone size: many
V gene: TRBV7-2

CDR3 DNA: TGCGCCAGCAGCTTCGGACAGGGCTCAACTAATGAAAAACTGTTTTTT
CDR3 protein: CASSFGQGSTNEKLFF
J gene: TRBJ1-4
D gene: TRBD1
clone size: .
V gene: TRBV5-1

CDR3 DNA: TGTGCCAGCAGCTTAGGAAGCGCCTACTCCTACAATGAGCAGTTCTTC
CDR3 protein: CASSLGSAYSYNEQFF
J gene: TRBJ2-1
D gene: .
clone size: .
V gene: TRBV7-8

CDR3 DNA: TGTGCCAGCAGACGTCCCGGGGAGCTGTTTTTT
CDR3 protein: CASRRPGELFF
J gene: TRBJ2-2
D gene: .
clone size: few
V gene: TRBV7-2

CDR3 DNA: TGCGCCAGCAGCCAGATTGAATGGGGGCGGAATGAAAAACTGTTTTTT
CDR3 protein: CASSQIEWGRNEKLFF
J gene: TRBJ1-4
D gene: .
clone size: .
V gene: TRBV4-3

CDR3 DNA: TGTGCCAGCAGCCCGTCGGGGGGGCACACCGGGGAGCTGTTTTTT
CDR3 protein: CASSPSGGHTGELFF
J gene: TRBJ2-2
D gene: TRBD2
clone size: few
V gene: TRBV7-9

CDR3 DNA: TGTGCCACCAGCAGAGATGTGCGAACTGAAGCTTTCTTT
CDR3 protein: CATSRDVRTEAFF
J gene: TRBJ1-1
D gene: .
clone size: few
V gene: TRBV15

CDR3 DNA: TGCGCCAGCAGCCAACGGACTAGCGGGATGACAGATACGCAGTATTTT
CDR3 protein: CASSQRTSGMTDTQYF
J gene: TRBJ2-3
D gene: TRBD2
clone size: few
V gene: TRBV5-1

CDR3 DNA: TGTGCCATCAGTCGGGGCCTATTGGACACTGAAGCTTTCTTT
CDR3 protein: CAISRGLLDTEAFF
J gene: TRBJ1-1
D gene: .
clone size: once
V gene: TRBV10-3

CDR3 DNA: TGTGCCAGCAGCTATACTGCCGTTGAACTCCCGCCGGAAAAACTGTTTTTT
CDR3 protein: CASSYTAVELPPEKLFF
J gene: TRBJ1-4
D gene: .
clone size: .
V gene: TRBV6-2/TRBV6-3

CDR3 DNA: TGTGCCAGCAGTAATCCGGGCCCTCTGGGTGAAAAACTGTTTTTT
CDR3 protein: CASSNPGPLGEKLFF
J gene: TRBJ1-4
D gene: .
clone size: .
V gene: TRBV12-3/TRBV12-4

CDR3 DNA: TGTGCCAGCAGTGAGGAGGGTCTAGCGGGTAAGGGTCGGCCAGAGCAGTTCTTC
CDR3 protein: CASSEEGLAGKGRPEQFF
J gene: TRBJ2-1
D gene: TRBD2
clone size: .
V gene: TRBV2

CDR3 DNA: TGTGCCATCCGTGGACTAGCCTACGAGCAGTACTTC
CDR3 protein: CAIRGLAYEQYF
J gene: TRBJ2-7
D gene: TRBD2
clone size: few
V gene: TRBV10-3

CDR3 DNA: TGTGCCAGCAGTTCACTTCTTGTTGGCGGGTACAATGAGCAGTTCTTC
CDR3 protein: CASSSLLVGGYNEQFF
J gene: TRBJ2-1
D gene: .
clone size: few
V gene: TRBV12-3/TRBV12-4

CDR3 DNA: TGTGCCAGCAGTTACTCGATCACTAGGCTCGGAGATACGCAGTATTTT
CDR3 protein: CASSYSITRLGDTQYF
J gene: TRBJ2-3
D gene: .
clone size: .
V gene: TRBV6-5

CDR3 DNA: TGTGCCAGCAGCTTCGGGGGGGGAACAAAAGTCCTATACGACACAGATACGCAGTATTTT
CDR3 protein: CASSFGGGTKVLYDTDTQYF
J gene: TRBJ2-3
D gene: TRBD2
clone size: .
V gene: TRBV5-6

CDR3 DNA: TGTGCCAGCAGTTACCTACGGGACAGGGAAACTCAGCCCCAGCATTTT
CDR3 protein: CASSYLRDRETQPQHF
J gene: TRBJ1-5
D gene: TRBD1
clone size: many
V gene: TRBV6-5

CDR3 DNA: TGTGCCAGCAGCTTAGGTCGGGCGGCTGAAGCTTTCTTT
CDR3 protein: CASSLGRAAEAFF
J gene: TRBJ1-1
D gene: .
clone size: .
V gene: TRBV11-2

CDR3 DNA: TGTGCCAGCAGCTTACAAAGGGGGAAAAACTATGGCTACACCTTC
CDR3 protein: CASSLQRGKNYGYTF
J gene: TRBJ1-2
D gene: .
clone size: few
V gene: TRBV7-2

CDR3 DNA: TGTGCCAGCAGTTGGAGTCCTAGCTCGCGTGAGCAGTTCTTC
CDR3 protein: CASSWSPSSREQFF
J gene: TRBJ2-1
D gene: .
clone size: .
V gene: TRBV28

CDR3 DNA: TGTGCCAGCAGCTTGTGGTTTAGCGGCTACGAGCAGTACTTC
CDR3 protein: CASSLWFSGYEQYF
J gene: TRBJ2-7
D gene: .
clone size: .
V gene: TRBV5-6

CDR3 DNA: TGTGCCAGCAGTACCCTTCGAGCGGGAGAAAAAGATACGCAGTATTTT
CDR3 protein: CASSTLRAGEKDTQYF
J gene: TRBJ2-3
D gene: TRBD2
clone size: few
V gene: TRBV28

CDR3 DNA: TGTGCCAGCACCCAACTAGCGGGGAGCCTCACCGGGGAGCTGTTTTTT
CDR3 protein: CASTQLAGSLTGELFF
J gene: TRBJ2-2
D gene: TRBD2
clone size: many
V gene: TRBV12-3/TRBV12-4

CDR3 DNA: TGCAGCGTTTTCAGGACAACTAATGAAAAACTGTTTTTT
CDR3 protein: CSVFRTTNEKLFF
J gene: TRBJ1-4
D gene: .
clone size: many
V gene: TRBV29-1

CDR3 DNA: TGCGCCAGCAGCTTGGGGTATGGAGGAATTAATGAAAAACTGTTTTTT
CDR3 protein: CASSLGYGGINEKLFF
J gene: TRBJ1-4
D gene: .
clone size: many
V gene: TRBV5-1

CDR3 DNA: TGTGCCAGCAGCACACAGAGGCTAGCGGGGGGCCACAATGAGCAGTTCTTC
CDR3 protein: CASSTQRLAGGHNEQFF
J gene: TRBJ2-1
D gene: TRBD2
clone size: few
V gene: TRBV3-1

CDR3 DNA: TGCAGTGCTAGAGCCTGGGGGGGCTCTGGGGCCAACGTCCTGACTTTC
CDR3 protein: CSARAWGGSGANVLTF
J gene: TRBJ2-6
D gene: TRBD2
clone size: .
V gene: TRBV20-1

CDR3 DNA: TGTGCCAGCAGTTTATGGACAGGGGGCCGCGGCCCAGATACGCAGTATTTT
CDR3 protein: CASSLWTGGRGPDTQYF
J gene: TRBJ2-3
D gene: TRBD1
clone size: .
V gene: TRBV28

CDR3 DNA: TGTGCCAGCAGCCATAAAGCCAGCGCGCACCACGAGCAGTACTTC
CDR3 protein: CASSHKASAHHEQYF
J gene: TRBJ2-7
D gene: .
clone size: few
V gene: TRBV7-2

CDR3 DNA: TGTGCCAGCAGCTATACCTTGGACAGGCGCTATGGCTACACCTTC
CDR3 protein: CASSYTLDRRYGYTF
J gene: TRBJ1-2
D gene: TRBD1
clone size: .
V gene: TRBV7-2

CDR3 DNA: TGTGCCAGCAGCCCGGGACTAGCGGGAATAGAGACCCAGTACTTC
CDR3 protein: CASSPGLAGIETQYF
J gene: TRBJ2-5
D gene: TRBD2
clone size: .
V gene: TRBV7-9

CDR3 DNA: TGTGCCAGCAGTTTAATGGTCGGGGAGCAGTTCTTC
CDR3 protein: CASSLMVGEQFF
J gene: TRBJ2-1
D gene: .
clone size: .
V gene: TRBV12-3/TRBV12-4

CDR3 DNA: TGTGCCAGCAGCCAAGATCCCGGGACTAGCTGGGTCGGTGAGCAGTTCTTC
CDR3 protein: CASSQDPGTSWVGEQFF
J gene: TRBJ2-1
D gene: TRBD2
clone size: .
V gene: TRBV3-1

CDR3 DNA: TGTGCCAGCTCACCACCGGTTGCCTACGAGCAGTACTTC
CDR3 protein: CASSPPVAYEQYF
J gene: TRBJ2-7
D gene: .
clone size: few
V gene: TRBV18

CDR3 DNA: TGCGCCAGCAGCCTCTTCCCCAGCGACATCCGGGGTCGGAATTCACCCCTCCACTTT
CDR3 protein: CASSLFPSDIRGRNSPLHF
J gene: TRBJ1-6
D gene: .
clone size: .
V gene: TRBV4-1

CDR3 DNA: TGTGCCACCTTCGGACTAGCGGGAGACGAGCAGTACTTC
CDR3 protein: CATFGLAGDEQYF
J gene: TRBJ2-7
D gene: TRBD2
clone size: many
V gene: TRBV7-9